This entry lists 9 T cell receptor beta chains sequenced from one sample in a study of control samples from healthy donors and cancer patients. Using immunoSEQ multiplex PCR, the repertoire was profiled, and TCRdb retains in-frame clones only, with some absent. This sample has 170,000 or so clones, with around 92% found just once. Material: blood. The receptors stem from a woman aged 40 to 50 in good health.

The chain has TRBV5-6 and TRBJ2-1, with D hard to call. Germline-derived CDR1 and CDR2 are SGHDT and YYEEEE. This CDR3 contains 13 residues. The V end lost 0 bases, the J end lost 7 bases, and 8 bases lay between the germline ends. The CDR3 is CASSLVGKNEQFF. CDR3 DNA sequence: TGTGCCAGCAGCTTGGTAGGGAAGAATGAGCAGTTCTTC.

This clone was observed a single time. The chain employs TRBV4-1 and TRBJ2-1; 10 bases are shared with TRBD1. V lost 0 bases to trimming and J lost 9 bases; unmatched junction nucleotides: 5. The germline V gene encodes CDR1 MGHRA and CDR2 YSYEKL. The CDR3 has 15 residues. The CDR3: CASSQDSGDRGEQFF. The CDR3 DNA reads as TGCGCCAGCAGCCAAGATTCCGGGGACAGGGGTGAGCAGTTCTTC.

The chain employs TRBV2 and TRBJ1-5; 9 nucleotides line up with TRBD1. This CDR3 region has 15 residues. Germline assignment: CDR1 SNHLY and CDR2 FYNNEI. J gave up 1 base and V 4 bases, and 2 bases lay outside the gene matches. CDR3 protein: CASSGQGESNQPQHF. The CDR3 DNA sequence: TGTGCCAGCAGTGGACAGGGGGAGAGCAATCAGCCCCAGCATTTT.

The rearrangement joins TRBV7-7 to TRBJ2-1; TRBD2 matches 11 bases. The CDR3 is made up of 15 amino acids. J gave up 13 bases and V 5 bases, and 13 bases lay outside the gene matches. The germline V gene has CDR1 SSHAT and CDR2 FNYEAQ (reference sequence). CDR3 loop: CASSPHGLAGGPQFF. The CDR3 DNA reads as TGTGCCAGCAGCCCCCACGGGCTAGCGGGGGGACCACAGTTCTTC.

CDR3: CASSESWDGYGYTF. CDR3 DNA: TGTGCCAGCAGTGAAAGCTGGGATGGGTATGGCTACACCTTC. The chain links TRBV6-1 to TRBJ1-2; D uncertain. The CDR3 is 14 amino acids. CDR1 MNHNS and CDR2 SASEGT come from the germline V gene. Trimming left V 2 bases short and J 5 bases short, with 12 bases between.

The rearrangement links TRBV4-1 to TRBJ1-1; tentative D call: TRBD1 (5 bases). CDR3 length: 15 residues. V gave up 3 bases and J gave up 0 bases, with 11 bases separating them. From germline, CDR1 is MGHRA and CDR2 YSYEKL. For the CDR3, the DNA is TGCGCCAGCAGCCACATTCAGGGTATGAACACTGAAGCTTTCTTT. It yields the protein CASSHIQGMNTEAFF.

The V call is TRBV14, the J call TRBJ2-3, with 11 bases aligning to TRBD2. The CDR3 consists of 15 residues. The germline V gene encodes CDR1 SGHDN and CDR2 FVKESK. The ends lost 4 bases at V and 2 bases at J; junction bases unmatched: 2. The CDR3 protein is CASSLTSGVTDTQYF. DNA of the CDR3: TGTGCCAGCAGCCTGACTAGCGGGGTCACAGATACGCAGTATTTT.

This clone came up a few times. The CDR3: CASSLGTAIYNEQFF. DNA for the CDR3: TGTGCCAGTAGCTTGGGGACAGCGATCTACAATGAGCAGTTCTTC. The chain couples TRBV19 to TRBJ2-1; TRBD1 matches at 7 bases. Germline V gives CDR1 LNHDA, CDR2 SQIVND (reference sequence). J was trimmed by 3 bases and V by 6 bases; bases with no gene match: 8. This CDR3 contains 15 residues.

The chain couples TRBV19 to TRBJ1-5, with a weak D call TRBD1 (6 bases). The germline V and J ends were trimmed by 2 bases and 3 bases, with 11 bases remaining between them. The CDR3 is made up of 15 amino acids. CDR1 LNHDA and CDR2 SQIVND come from the germline V gene (reference sequence). The CDR3 protein is CASSITGANNQPQHF. CDR3 sequence (DNA): TGTGCCAGTAGTATAACGGGGGCTAACAATCAGCCCCAGCATTTT.